This T cell receptor (beta chain) was sequenced in a study of blood T cell repertoires in COVID-19. Overall study: Acute and convalescent COVID-19 specimens originated in the United States, Italy and Spain. The cDNA or gDNA used as material had been derived from T cells, B-cell-depleted T cells, or PBMCs.

Original methodology: Nucleated cell counts were estimated from reference gene primer amplification. Libraries were prepared by immunoSEQ multiplex PCR; TCRdb keeps only in-frame clonotypes and omits some of them. V and J calls and clone size come straight from that table; D and trimming were deduced from the DNA. The data hold tens of thousands of clones, with approximately 86% observed a single time. This clone was observed a single time. This CDR3 has 16 amino acids. Germline V gene data show CDR1 as ENHRY and CDR2 as SYGVKD. The V and J ends lost 10 bases and 0 bases, in that order; junction bases with no gene match: 13.

The source of this sequence is a man aged 45-65 years with active COVID-19. The chain joins TRBV10-3 to TRBJ1-1; 8 nucleotides line up with TRBD1. Sequencing was done on a sample of peripheral blood. CDR3 region: CATKTGQGGLNTEAFF. CDR3 sequence (DNA): TGTGCCACCAAAACAGGACAGGGCGGTTTGAACACTGAAGCTTTCTTT.